Following are 12 T cell receptor beta chains from one sample sequenced in a study of HIV-infected patients and healthy controls. TCRdb reprocessed the 5' RACE reads via MiXCR and lists one record per CDR3 protein. Of 50,000 to 80,000 distinct CDR3 sequences detected, around 21% appear once; the ten largest clones hold approximately 1.5%. The sequenced material came from CD4+ T cells from blood. The receptors stem from a human donor in good health.

This clonotype was found many times. V is TRBV18 and J is TRBJ1-1; D may be TRBD1 (5 bases). In germline, CDR1 is KGHSH, CDR2 LQKENI. CDR3 length: 13 residues. V lost 4 bases to trimming and J lost 1 base, with 7 bases between them. CDR3 DNA: TGTGCCAGCTCACTGGACACGAACACTGAAGCTTTCTTT. It yields the protein CASSLDTNTEAFF.

The chain combines TRBV18 with TRBJ1-6, with 9 bases lining up with TRBD1. The CDR3 spans 17 residues. With 3 bases clipped from V and 9 bases from J, the junction kept 12 bases outside the gene matches. The V gene's germline CDR1 is KGHSH and CDR2 LQKENI. CDR3 amino acids: CASSPHDTGTGISPLHF. The CDR3 DNA reads TGTGCCAGCTCACCGCACGACACCGGGACAGGGATTTCACCCCTCCACTTT.

The sample holds many counts of this clonotype. The V gene is TRBV15, the J gene TRBJ1-3; D remains unclear. Germline CDR1 LNHNV, CDR2 YYDKDF (reference sequence). Trimming took off 0 bases at V and 5 bases at J, with 2 bases between the two ends. The CDR3 runs 12 residues. The CDR3 spells CATSRDRNTIYF. CDR3 in DNA: TGTGCCACCAGCAGAGACAGAAACACCATATATTTT.

V and J are TRBV5-4 and TRBJ2-4, with D hard to call. V was trimmed by 0 bases and J by 3 bases, leaving 16 bases between them. This CDR3 has 17 amino acids. Looked up from germline, CDR1 is SGHNT and CDR2 is YYREEE (reference sequence). The DNA of the CDR3 is TGTGCCAGCAGCTTGGCCGGCGCGTCTTTGAGCAAAAACATTCAGTACTTC. This codes for CASSLAGASLSKNIQYF.

This sequence joins TRBV5-4 and TRBJ1-2; 7 bases fit TRBD1. Unmatched junction bases numbered 6, after V lost 0 bases and J lost 1 base. The CDR3 is 16 amino acids. The germline gives CDR1 SGHNT, CDR2 YYREEE (reference sequence). CDR3 amino acids: CASSLVQGVINYGYTF. Written as DNA, the CDR3 is TGTGCCAGCAGCTTGGTGCAGGGGGTGATTAACTATGGCTACACCTTC.

This clonotype was observed many times. The chain links TRBV12-3 or TRBV12-4 to TRBJ1-1; D gene ambiguous. The CDR3 sequence is 12 residues long. Between the trimmed V and J ends, which lost 5 bases and 1 base, there was a span of 5 bases. CDR3 sequence: CASSHKNTEAFF. The DNA for the CDR3 is TGTGCCAGCAGTCACAAGAACACTGAAGCTTTCTTT.

The gene calls are TRBV4-3 and TRBJ1-3; D not certain. CDR3 size: 17 residues. Germline loops: CDR1 LGHNA, CDR2 YSLEER. The ends were cut back, 0 bases at V and 2 bases at J, with 14 bases in the middle. CDR3 residues: CASSQDQARRAGNTIYF. The DNA of the CDR3 is TGCGCCAGCAGCCAAGATCAGGCCAGGAGGGCTGGAAACACCATATATTTT.

This clonotype was recorded many times. This chain uses TRBV20-1 with TRBJ2-7, with 10 bases lining up with TRBD2. The CDR3 length is 14 residues. The junction had 6 bases not matched to a gene; V was cut back by 3 bases and J by 4 bases. Germline CDR1 DFQATT, CDR2 SNEGSKA (reference sequence). CDR3 DNA: TGCAGTGCTAGCCTGGGACTAGCGAGGTACGAGCAGTACTTC. Protein product: CSASLGLARYEQYF.

The rearrangement links TRBV12-3 or TRBV12-4 to TRBJ2-1; D is uncertain. V lost 3 bases, J lost 8 bases, and 8 bases lay in between. This CDR3 has 12 amino acids. As DNA, the CDR3 is TGTGCCAGCAGTTTTGCGACACATGAGCAGTTCTTC. Amino acid sequence: CASSFATHEQFF.

The rearrangement links TRBV2 to TRBJ1-2; D uncertain. In germline, CDR1 is SNHLY, CDR2 FYNNEI. The CDR3 consists of 11 residues. V gave up 4 bases and J gave up 12 bases, with 12 bases separating them. The CDR3 is CASSVQVKDTF. As DNA, the CDR3 is TGTGCCAGCAGTGTTCAGGTGAAGGACACCTTC.

The J gene is TRBJ1-6, the V gene TRBV7-6, with unresolved D. The V end lost 2 bases, the J end lost 4 bases, and 9 bases lay between the germline ends. This CDR3 is 15 amino acids long. Germline V gene lookup returns CDR1 SGHVS and CDR2 FNYEAQ. DNA for the CDR3: TGTGCCAGCAGCTTATCCCCGATATATAATTCACCCCTCCACTTT. Its translation is CASSLSPIYNSPLHF.

This clonotype was counted a few times. The V call is TRBV7-9, the J call TRBJ1-1; D ambiguous. V lost 5 bases and J 3 bases, leaving 10 bases between the germline ends. This CDR3 is built from 13 residues. Germline CDR1 reads SEHNR; CDR2 reads FQNEAQ (reference sequence). The DNA for the CDR3 is TGTGCCAGCAGCCGGACGTCGGACACTGAAGCTTTCTTT. The encoded protein is CASSRTSDTEAFF.